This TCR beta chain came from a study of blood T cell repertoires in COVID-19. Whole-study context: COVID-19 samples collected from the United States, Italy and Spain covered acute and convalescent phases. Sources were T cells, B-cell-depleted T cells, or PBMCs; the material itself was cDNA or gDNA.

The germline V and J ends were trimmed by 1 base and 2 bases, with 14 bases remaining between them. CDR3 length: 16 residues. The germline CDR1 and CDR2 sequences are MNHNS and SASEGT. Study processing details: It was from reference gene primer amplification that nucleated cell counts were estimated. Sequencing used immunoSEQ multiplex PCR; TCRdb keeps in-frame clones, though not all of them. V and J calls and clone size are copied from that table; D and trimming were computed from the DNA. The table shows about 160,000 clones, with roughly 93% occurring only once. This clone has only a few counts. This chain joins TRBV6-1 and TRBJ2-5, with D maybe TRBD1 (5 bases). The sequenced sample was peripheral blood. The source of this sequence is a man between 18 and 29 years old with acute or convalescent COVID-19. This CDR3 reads CASSEVVDIFQETQYF. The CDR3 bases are TGTGCCAGCAGTGAAGTAGTGGACATATTTCAAGAGACCCAGTACTTC.